The 16 T cell receptor beta chains in this list originate from one sample, sequenced in a study of chemoradiotherapy in HPV16-positive cancers. Using immunoSEQ multiplex PCR, the repertoire was profiled, and TCRdb retains in-frame clones only, with some absent. The top ten clones hold 3.5% to 4.5% of a sample with about 7,000 clones, 85% to 90% of them seen once. Sampling took place from a patient who underwent chemoradiotherapy. The source is a human donor with HPV-associated anogenital cancer.

The CDR3 nucleotides read TGTGCCAGCAGTTACTCGAGTACTGTCTCTGGAAACACCATATATTTT. It encodes CASSYSSTVSGNTIYF. V and J are TRBV6-5 and TRBJ1-3; D is undetermined. The CDR3 runs 16 residues. The V end was cut by 0 bases, the J end by 0 bases, with 9 bases between. Germline V gene lookup returns CDR1 MNHEY and CDR2 SVGAGI.

The V gene is TRBV19, the J gene TRBJ2-3; D is tentatively TRBD1 or TRBD2 (6 bases each). Germline values: CDR1 LNHDA, CDR2 SQIVND (reference sequence). The CDR3 length is 14 residues. The ends were cut back, 4 bases at V and 1 base at J, with 9 bases in the middle. The DNA for the CDR3 is TGTGCCAGTAGTAGGGGGGCGGGCACAGATACGCAGTATTTT. Translating gives CASSRGAGTDTQYF.

The V and J genes are TRBV7-2 and TRBJ2-4; D remains ambiguous. V was shortened by 0 bases and J by 1 base, with 7 bases between the two germline ends. The germline V gene encodes CDR1 SGHTA and CDR2 FQGNSA. CDR3 length: 15 residues. The CDR3, as DNA: TGTGCCAGCAGCTTAGCAATGGGCGCCAAAAACATTCAGTACTTC. Amino acid sequence: CASSLAMGAKNIQYF.

This chain joins TRBV23-1 and TRBJ2-7, with D possibly matching TRBD1 (5 bases). TRBV23-1 counts as an open reading frame of uncertain function. Trimming cost V 1 base and J 2 bases, with 15 bases left between them. The CDR3 is 16 amino acids. In DNA form, the CDR3 reads TGCGCCAGCAGTCAATGGGGCTACAGACCCGCCTACGAGCAGTACTTC. Protein: CASSQWGYRPAYEQYF.

The chain carries TRBV6-4 and TRBJ2-3, with 9 nucleotides matching TRBD2. The CDR3 is made up of 15 amino acids. Germline CDR1 and CDR2: MRHNA and SNTAGT. V gave up 4 bases and J gave up 6 bases; unmatched junction bases: 8. CDR3 residues: CASSVWRGGVDTQYF. DNA of the CDR3: TGTGCCAGCAGTGTGTGGCGGGGGGGCGTTGATACGCAGTATTTT.

V usage is TRBV6-1 and J usage is TRBJ2-5, with TRBD2 as a possible D gene (6 bases). Trimming removed 9 bases from V and 5 bases from J, with 16 bases in between. Germline CDR1 MNHNS, CDR2 SASEGT. The CDR3 has 13 amino acids. For the CDR3, the DNA is TGTGCCAGTAGATCGGGAGTCGTGGAGACCCAGTACTTC. It yields the protein CASRSGVVETQYF.

The chain uses TRBV29-1 and TRBJ2-2; 9 bases match TRBD1. J lost 0 bases, V lost 6 bases, and 5 bases had no gene match. This CDR3 region has 15 residues. Per germline, CDR1 SQVTM and CDR2 ANQGSEA. The CDR3 spells CSVPRDRANTGELFF. In nucleotides, the CDR3 is TGCAGCGTCCCCCGGGACAGGGCGAACACCGGGGAGCTGTTTTTT.

The chain carries TRBV14 and TRBJ1-1, with D possibly TRBD1 on 5 matching bases. V lost 3 bases, J lost 1 base, and 9 bases lay in between. The germline V gene has CDR1 SGHDN and CDR2 FVKESK. The CDR3 loop spans 14 amino acids. CDR3 sequence reads: CASSHSGPNTEAFF. CDR3 DNA: TGTGCCAGCAGCCATTCGGGGCCGAACACTGAAGCTTTCTTT.

The sample holds a few counts of this clone. This chain connects TRBV10-2 to TRBJ2-5; 7 bases are a match to TRBD1. Germline assignment: CDR1 WSHSY and CDR2 SAAADI. This CDR3 region has 17 residues. V dropped 0 bases and J dropped 2; count of bases not matched to a gene: 9. In DNA, the CDR3 is TGCGCCAGCAGTGAGTCTTACCGGGACAGTAATCAAGAGACCCAGTACTTC. Amino acids: CASSESYRDSNQETQYF.

V gene TRBV27 combines with J gene TRBJ1-1; TRBD1 matches at 11 bases. The germline V gene has CDR1 MNHEY and CDR2 SMNVEV (reference sequence). Unmatched junction bases numbered 6, after V lost 5 bases and J lost 1 base. The CDR3 spans 16 residues. The DNA for the CDR3 is TGTGCCAGCAGTCGGACAGGGGGCTTATGGAACACTGAAGCTTTCTTT. Its translation: CASSRTGGLWNTEAFF.

This chain joins TRBV19 and TRBJ2-7, with 10 bases lining up with TRBD1. The CDR3 consists of 13 residues. The trim removed 4 bases at V and 5 bases at J, leaving 2 bases unmatched. CDR1 is LNHDA, CDR2 SQIVND, per germline (reference sequence). The CDR3 DNA reads as TGTGCCAGTAGTACGGGACAGGGGAACGAGCAGTACTTC. It codes for CASSTGQGNEQYF.

The chain carries TRBV2 and TRBJ1-2, with D perhaps matching TRBD1 (5 bases). Per the germline V gene, CDR1 is SNHLY and CDR2 is FYNNEI. The CDR3 sequence is 12 residues long. V was trimmed by 7 bases and J by 5 bases, leaving 11 bases between them. CDR3 in amino acids: CASKETAYGYTF. The CDR3 bases are TGTGCCAGCAAAGAGACAGCTTATGGCTACACCTTC. The whole variable domain, remainder taken from reference TRBV2 and TRBJ1-2, is EPEVTQTPSHQVTQMGQEVILRCVPISNHLYFYWYRQILGQKVEFLVSFYNNEISEKSEIFDDQFSVERPDGSNFTLKIRSTKLEDSAMYFCASKETAYGYTFGSGTRLTVV.

This clone has a handful of counts. The chain couples TRBV25-1 to TRBJ2-3; 9 bases align to TRBD2. Looked up from germline, CDR1 is MGHDK and CDR2 is SYGVNS. The CDR3 has 15 amino acids. Trimming cost V 3 bases and J 5 bases; bases outside gene matches: 6. CDR3 DNA sequence: TGTGCCAGCAGTGAGTCGGCGGGGGGGGGAGATACGCAGTATTTT. Its protein product is CASSESAGGGDTQYF.

The table lists this clone with a count of one. This sequence joins TRBV6-1 and TRBJ1-1; D remains unclear. Germline lookup yields CDR1 MNHNS and CDR2 SASEGT. V lost 3 bases and J lost 3, with 5 bases in between. This CDR3 spans 12 amino acids. The CDR3 DNA reads TGTGCCAGCAGTGACAGAGACACTGAAGCTTTCTTT. Translating gives CASSDRDTEAFF.

The V gene is TRBV7-2, the J gene TRBJ1-1; D is unresolved. CDR1 is SGHTA, CDR2 FQGNSA, per germline. Trimming took 1 base from V and 6 from J, leaving 12 bases between them. The CDR3 runs to 14 residues. The CDR3 nucleotides are TGTGCCAGCAGCTTAGGGCTGGGAGTGGCTGAAGCTTTCTTT. Residues: CASSLGLGVAEAFF. The whole variable domain, filled in from reference TRBV7-2 and TRBJ1-1, reads GAGVSQSPSNKVTEKGKDVELRCDPISGHTALYWYRQSLGQGLEFLIYFQGNSAPDKSGLPSDRFSAERTGGSVSTLTIQRTQQEDSAVYLCASSLGLGVAEAFFGQGTRLTVV.

The chain combines TRBV30 with TRBJ1-5; D is possibly TRBD1 (6 bases). The CDR3 extends over 16 amino acids. The germline CDR1 and CDR2 sequences are GTSNPN and SVGIG (reference sequence). V was cut by 2 bases and J by 1 base, with 15 bases left in between. The CDR3 is CAWSPETGRSNQPQHF. The CDR3, as DNA: TGTGCCTGGAGTCCGGAGACAGGTAGGAGCAATCAGCCCCAGCATTTT. Supplemented by reference TRBV30 and TRBJ1-5, the full variable domain reads SQTIHQWPATLVQPVGSPLSLECTVEGTSNPNLYWYRQAAGRGLQLLFYSVGIGQISSEVPQNLSASRPQDRQFILSSKKLLLSDSGFYLCAWSPETGRSNQPQHFGDGTRLSIL.